This TCR beta chain was recovered during a study of shared clonotypes between healthy human individuals. Study at large: Donors, aged 18 to 49, were two women and three men.

The CDR3 consists of 14 residues. CDR1 SGHTA and CDR2 FQGNSA come from the germline V gene. After removal of 5 bases from V and 5 bases from J, the junction contained 5 bases not matched to a gene. The test was conducted at deep level. Clones were read by immunoSEQ multiplex PCR, and TCRdb kept only the in-frame ones, dropping some. The data show over 400,000 clones, 81% seen once. Donors, without exception, were Caucasian adults residing in Nashville, Tennessee. This receptor was obtained from a woman aged 40 to 49 in good health. Some clones in this sample may be carry-over from other donors' samples. Input material: PBMCs. This sequence joins TRBV7-2 and TRBJ2-4; 8 bases line up with TRBD1. The CDR3 DNA reads as TGTGCCAGCAGCCCCTCGACAGGGGAAAACATTCAGTACTTC. Its translation: CASSPSTGENIQYF.